The clone carrying this T cell receptor (beta chain) was picked up a small number of times. Preparation of the TCRbeta library involved a method that used unique molecular identifiers. Via MiXCR, TCRdb re-called the PCR reads, giving one row per CDR3 protein. The sample contains about 400,000 distinct CDR3 sequences, roughly 22% of which appear only once. The CDR3 is made up of 13 amino acids. V was pared by 6 bases and J by 1 base, with 2 bases of the junction left unmatched. The data belong to a study of T-cell reconstitution after alpha-beta-depleted transplantation in children. The gene calls are TRBV12-3 or TRBV12-4 and TRBJ2-5, with 7 bases lining up with TRBD2. This TCR was recovered from a human donor who donated a stem cell graft to a child with acute myeloid leukemia. The source material was PBMCs from the stem cell graft donor, sampled from the stem cell graft. As DNA, the CDR3 is TGTGCCAGCAGGCTAGCGGTCCAAGAGACCCAGTACTTC. Protein product: CASRLAVQETQYF.